This T cell receptor beta chain was recorded in a study of blood T cell repertoires in COVID-19. Study-level information: Samples came from the United States, Italy and Spain, spanning acute and convalescent COVID-19. Sources were T cells, B-cell-depleted T cells, or PBMCs; the material itself was cDNA or gDNA.

Followed over time, Seattle patients had been enrolled while infection was active. In the source study's methods: Estimation of nucleated cell counts relied on the amplification of reference gene primers. Libraries were prepared by immunoSEQ multiplex PCR; TCRdb keeps only in-frame clonotypes and omits some of them. Clone size and the V and J calls come from that table; the DNA yielded D and trimming. Altogether approximately 70,000 clones are present, 70% to 90% being singletons, with the ten largest covering 3.4%. Germline lookup yields CDR1 SGHRS and CDR2 YFSETQ. The CDR3 totals 15 residues. J lost 3 bases, V lost 5 bases, and 6 bases had no gene match.

The receptor was derived from a woman between 45 and 60 years old with COVID-19, enrolled during active disease. The gene calls are TRBV5-1 and TRBJ2-1, with 9 bases fitting TRBD2. Sequencing was performed on peripheral blood. The DNA for the CDR3 is TGCGCCAGCAGGCTAGCGGGAACTTTCTACAATGAGCAGTTCTTC. Its protein is CASRLAGTFYNEQFF.